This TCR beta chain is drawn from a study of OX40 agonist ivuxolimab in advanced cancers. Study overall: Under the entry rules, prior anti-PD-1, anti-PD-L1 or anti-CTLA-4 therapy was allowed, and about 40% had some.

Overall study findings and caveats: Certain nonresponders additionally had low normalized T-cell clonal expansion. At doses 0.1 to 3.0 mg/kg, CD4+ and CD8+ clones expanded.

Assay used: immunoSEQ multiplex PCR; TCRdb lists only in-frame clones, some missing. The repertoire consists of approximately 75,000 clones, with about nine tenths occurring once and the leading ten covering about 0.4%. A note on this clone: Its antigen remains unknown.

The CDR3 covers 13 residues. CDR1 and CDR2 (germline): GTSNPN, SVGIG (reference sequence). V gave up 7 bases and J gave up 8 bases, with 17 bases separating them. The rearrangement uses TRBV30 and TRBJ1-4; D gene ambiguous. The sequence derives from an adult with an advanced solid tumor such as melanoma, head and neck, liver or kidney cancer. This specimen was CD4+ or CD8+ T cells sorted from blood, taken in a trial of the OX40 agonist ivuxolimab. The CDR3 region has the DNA TGTGCCTCTTCGTCTGGCGCAATCGAAAAACTGTTTTTT. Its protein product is CASSSGAIEKLFF.